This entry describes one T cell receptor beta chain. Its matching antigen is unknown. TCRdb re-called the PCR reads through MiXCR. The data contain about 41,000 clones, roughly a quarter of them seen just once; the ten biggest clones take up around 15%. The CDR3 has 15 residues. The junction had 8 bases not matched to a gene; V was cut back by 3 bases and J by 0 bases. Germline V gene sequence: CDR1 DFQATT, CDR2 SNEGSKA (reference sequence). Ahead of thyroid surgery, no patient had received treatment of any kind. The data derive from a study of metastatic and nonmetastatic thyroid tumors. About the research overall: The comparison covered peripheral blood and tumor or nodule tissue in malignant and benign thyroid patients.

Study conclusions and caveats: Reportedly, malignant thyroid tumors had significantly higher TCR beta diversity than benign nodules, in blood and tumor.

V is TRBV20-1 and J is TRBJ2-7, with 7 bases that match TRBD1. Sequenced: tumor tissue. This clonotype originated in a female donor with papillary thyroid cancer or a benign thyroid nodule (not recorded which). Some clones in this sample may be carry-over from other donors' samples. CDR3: CSARKTTGSSYEQYF. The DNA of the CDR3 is TGCAGTGCTAGGAAGACGACAGGGAGCTCCTACGAGCAGTACTTC.